One and the same sample provided the 11 T cell receptor beta chains below, sequenced in a study of beta chain features in type 1 diabetes. Expressed TCRB transcripts were sequenced because the isolated RNA had all been reverse transcribed beforehand. TCRdb's table, derived via immunoSEQ multiplex PCR, lists solely in-frame clones and lacks some. The sample has 250,000 to 350,000 clones, 14% seen once. Sequencing used central memory CD4+ T cells from blood. The receptors come from a man aged 30 to 45 in good health.

This clone appeared a few times. The V and J genes are TRBV15 and TRBJ2-3; D remains ambiguous. Trimming shortened V by 5 bases and J by 5 bases, and 5 bases separated the two germline ends. This CDR3 region has 11 residues. Germline CDR1 is LNHNV and CDR2 is YYDKDF (reference sequence). CDR3 residues: CATSLKDTQYF. Written as DNA, the CDR3 is TGTGCCACCAGCTTAAAAGATACGCAGTATTTT.

V gene TRBV30 combines with J gene TRBJ2-3, with 7 nucleotides matching TRBD1. The trim removed 6 bases at V and 4 bases at J, leaving 7 bases unmatched. Germline V gene sequence: CDR1 GTSNPN, CDR2 SVGIG (reference sequence). This CDR3 is built from 13 residues. The CDR3 DNA reads as TGTGCCTGTTCACAGGGGAGTTCAGATACGCAGTATTTT. Translated: CACSQGSSDTQYF.

This clone appeared a few times. The chain links TRBV18 to TRBJ2-7; D perhaps matches TRBD2 (5 bases). Germline CDR1 KGHSH, CDR2 LQKENI. Trimming took 3 bases from V and 7 from J, leaving 13 bases between them. This CDR3 comprises 13 residues. The CDR3 DNA reads TGTGCCAGCTCACCCCCAAGGACGGGGGAGCAGTACTTC. As protein: CASSPPRTGEQYF.

This clone was detected only a few times. This chain connects TRBV7-2 to TRBJ2-5, with 13 bases lining up with TRBD2. The V and J ends lost 4 bases and 5 bases, in that order; junction bases with no gene match: 7. The CDR3 is made up of 16 amino acids. The germline V gene has CDR1 SGHTA and CDR2 FQGNSA. For the CDR3, the DNA is TGTGCCAGCAGCTATACTAGCGGGGGGGCCCTGGAGACCCAGTACTTC. This encodes CASSYTSGGALETQYF.

The chain joins TRBV7-2 to TRBJ2-2; D may correspond to TRBD1 or TRBD2 (7 bases each). Germline values: CDR1 SGHTA, CDR2 FQGNSA. This CDR3 comprises 15 residues. Trimming took off 5 bases at V and 7 bases at J, with 17 bases between the two ends. CDR3 region: CASSPRGGLGGELFF. The CDR3 DNA is TGTGCCAGCAGCCCCAGGGGGGGACTCGGCGGGGAGCTGTTTTTT.

The table lists this clone with many counts. This chain connects TRBV4-1 to TRBJ1-3, with unresolved D. With 0 bases removed from V and 1 base from J, the gap between germline ends came to 13 bases. The germline CDR1 and CDR2 sequences are MGHRA and YSYEKL. The CDR3 length is 17 residues. CDR3 sequence (DNA): TGCGCCAGCAGCCAAGAGGTGGTGGGAGTGTCTGGAAACACCATATATTTT. Translation: CASSQEVVGVSGNTIYF.

Only a few counts were recorded for this clone. The J gene is TRBJ2-5, the V gene TRBV19, with TRBD2 as a possible D gene (6 bases). V gave up 5 bases and J gave up 2 bases, with 9 bases separating them. The CDR3 consists of 13 residues. Germline V CDR1 and CDR2: LNHDA, SQIVND (reference sequence). Here the CDR3 DNA reads TGTGCCAGTAGTGGGGGACTTCAAGAGACCCAGTACTTC. It yields the protein CASSGGLQETQYF.

This clone was counted a few times. This chain joins TRBV11-2 and TRBJ2-1; 9 bases agree with TRBD2. CDR1 is SGHAT, CDR2 FQNNGV, per germline. The CDR3 extends over 16 amino acids. V dropped 5 bases and J dropped 9; count of bases not matched to a gene: 14. The CDR3 nucleotides read TGTGCCAGCAGCGCAACCGGGACTAGCTACCCGCGTGAGCAGTTCTTC. Protein sequence: CASSATGTSYPREQFF.

This sequence joins TRBV7-3 and TRBJ2-4, with a possible D match to TRBD1 (5 bases). With 1 base removed from V and 4 bases from J, the gap between germline ends came to 17 bases. CDR3 size: 17 residues. CDR1 SGHTA and CDR2 FQGTGA come from the germline V gene. CDR3 bases: TGTGCCAGCAGCTTAAGGCCATCAGGGATGGGGAAAAACATTCAGTACTTC. Amino acid sequence: CASSLRPSGMGKNIQYF. Combining the CDR3 with reference TRBV7-3 and TRBJ2-4 gives the whole variable domain GAGVSQTPSNKVTEKGKYVELRCDPISGHTALYWYRQSLGQGPEFLIYFQGTGAADDSGLPNDRFFAVRPEGSVSTLKIQRTERGDSAVYLCASSLRPSGMGKNIQYFGAGTRLSVL.

This rearrangement joins TRBV6-6 to TRBJ1-1; D gene uncertain. Germline V CDR1 and CDR2: MNHNY, SVGAGI (reference sequence). The V end was cut by 7 bases, the J end by 1 base, with 10 bases between. The length of the CDR3 is 13 residues. CDR3 in DNA: TGTGCCAGCAATGTCCAAAGGAACACTGAAGCTTTCTTT. As protein: CASNVQRNTEAFF.

In this sample, this clone turned up many times. The rearrangement links TRBV7-3 to TRBJ2-2; no clear D gene. This CDR3 is built from 12 residues. Trimming took off 6 bases at V and 6 bases at J, with 8 bases between the two ends. Per the germline V gene, CDR1 is SGHTA and CDR2 is FQGTGA. As DNA, the CDR3 is TGTGCCAGCAGTCGTACCCCCGGGGAGCTGTTTTTT. It specifies CASSRTPGELFF.